These T cell receptor beta chains were read from a single sample in a study of T cell repertoires in aging, cancer and after chemotherapy. Each CDR3 protein gets one entry after TCRdb re-called the multiplex PCR reads with MiXCR. The profile shows about 11,000 distinct CDR3 sequences, approximately 32% of them singletons. The source material was blood. These TCRs come from a human donor in good health. The donor label of this sample is uncertain. Both conserved end residues are part of each CDR3. A D gene is named only where the DNA matches it firmly. Clone size is stated in some rows and not others, as once, few, many or a class when expanded.

CDR3 protein	CDR3 DNA	J gene	V gene	clone size	D gene
CASQYRGSSYEQYF	TGTGCCAGCCAATACAGGGGATCGTCCTACGAGCAGTACTTC	TRBJ2-7	TRBV19	medium-sized	TRBD1
CASRGPRNEQYF	TGTGCCAGCAGGGGACCGAGGAACGAGCAGTACTTC	TRBJ2-7	TRBV5-1	once	.
CASSLRGATNEKLFF	TGCGCCAGCAGCTTGCGGGGGGCAACTAATGAAAAACTGTTTTTT	TRBJ1-4	TRBV5-1	.	.
CASSGIAGQETQYF	TGTGCCAGCAGCGGGATAGCGGGGCAAGAGACCCAGTACTTC	TRBJ2-5	TRBV6-2/TRBV6-3	.	TRBD2
CASSSQHYEQYF	TGTGCCAGCAGCTCCCAGCACTACGAGCAGTACTTC	TRBJ2-7	TRBV5-4	.	.
CASGLASGPAYNEQFF	TGCGCCAGCGGCTTGGCTAGCGGGCCTGCCTACAATGAGCAGTTCTTC	TRBJ2-1	TRBV5-1	once	TRBD2
CASSLGVWQGYSNQPQHF	TGTGCCAGCAGCTTGGGGGTTTGGCAGGGGTATAGCAATCAGCCCCAGCATTTT	TRBJ1-5	TRBV5-6	few	.
CASSQIQREQFF	TGTGCCAGCAGCCAGATCCAGCGGGAGCAGTTCTTC	TRBJ2-1	TRBV4-2	.	.
CASRGTYTDTQYF	TGTGCCAGCAGGGGGACTTACACAGATACGCAGTATTTT	TRBJ2-3	TRBV6-1	.	.
CASRPQGDQPQHF	TGTGCCAGCCGTCCGCAGGGGGATCAGCCCCAGCATTTT	TRBJ1-5	TRBV6-1	few	TRBD1
CASRLGQSGPLHF	TGTGCCAGCAGGTTGGGACAGTCGGGACCCCTCCACTTT	TRBJ1-6	TRBV27	.	TRBD1
CASSPQRAYEQYF	TGTGCCAGCAGCCCCCAGAGAGCCTACGAGCAGTACTTC	TRBJ2-7	TRBV11-1	.	.
CSAGVWGGTEAFF	TGCAGTGCGGGGGTGTGGGGCGGCACTGAAGCTTTCTTT	TRBJ1-1	TRBV20-1	.	.
CASSETIRVTDTQYF	TGTGCCAGCAGTGAAACTATTAGGGTCACAGATACGCAGTATTTT	TRBJ2-3	TRBV6-1	few	.
CATGTGKGTEAFF	TGTGCCACGGGGACAGGGAAGGGCACTGAAGCTTTCTTT	TRBJ1-1	TRBV6-1	.	TRBD1
CATGAYGAQETQYF	TGTGCCACGGGAGCGTATGGCGCACAAGAGACCCAGTACTTC	TRBJ2-5	TRBV5-6	medium-sized	.
CASSPIQGYEQYF	TGTGCCAGTAGTCCAATACAGGGTTACGAGCAGTACTTC	TRBJ2-7	TRBV19	.	.
CASSISGSSYNEQFF	TGTGCCAGTAGTATAAGCGGTAGCTCCTACAATGAGCAGTTCTTC	TRBJ2-1	TRBV19	.	.
CASSLGTSGSNTGELFF	TGTGCCAGCAGCTTAGGGACTAGCGGGAGTAATACCGGGGAGCTGTTTTTT	TRBJ2-2	TRBV7-6	few	TRBD2
CASSPSAGSATNEKLYF	TGTGCCAGCAGCCCATCGGCGGGGTCGGCAACTAATGAAAAACTGTATTTT	TRBJ1-4	TRBV5-4	.	.
CASIEAGGSETQYF	TGTGCCAGCATCGAAGCAGGGGGCTCAGAGACCCAGTACTTC	TRBJ2-5	TRBV7-2	few	TRBD1
CASSISASVQETQYF	TGTGCCAGTAGTATCTCAGCTAGCGTACAAGAGACCCAGTACTTC	TRBJ2-5	TRBV19	.	.
CASSQVGSAGELFF	TGTGCCAGCAGCCAAGTAGGTTCGGCCGGGGAGCTGTTTTTT	TRBJ2-2	TRBV14	.	.
CASSPQGLPWDNEQFF	TGTGCCAGCTCACCGCAGGGATTGCCTTGGGACAATGAGCAGTTCTTC	TRBJ2-1	TRBV18	.	.
CASSALAGGAYNEQFF	TGTGCCAGTAGTGCCCTAGCGGGGGGGGCCTACAATGAGCAGTTCTTC	TRBJ2-1	TRBV19	.	TRBD2
CASSPPAAGPNEQFF	TGTGCCAGCAGCCCCCCCGCAGCGGGGCCCAATGAGCAGTTCTTC	TRBJ2-1	TRBV12-3/TRBV12-4	few	TRBD2
CATRWGETQYF	TGTGCCACCAGGTGGGGAGAGACCCAGTACTTC	TRBJ2-5	TRBV19	medium-sized	.
CSALRASGQETQYF	TGCAGTGCCCTCCGGGCTAGCGGCCAAGAGACCCAGTACTTC	TRBJ2-5	TRBV20-1	.	TRBD2
CASSIGTGGLANEKLFF	TGTGCCAGTAGTATAGGCACAGGAGGTTTGGCTAATGAAAAACTGTTTTTT	TRBJ1-4	TRBV19	few	.
CASGLEYEQYF	TGTGCCAGCGGACTTGAATACGAGCAGTACTTC	TRBJ2-7	TRBV6-5	.	.
CASSYGDRLNEKLFF	TGTGCCAGCAGTTACGGGGACAGGCTTAATGAAAAACTGTTTTTT	TRBJ1-4	TRBV6-5	medium-sized	TRBD1
CASSPDITGSPLHF	TGTGCCAGCTCACCGGACATTACAGGCTCACCCCTCCACTTT	TRBJ1-6	TRBV18	few	.
CASSPGLPSGVGELFF	TGTGCCAGCAGTCCCGGACTCCCCTCAGGGGTCGGGGAGCTGTTTTTT	TRBJ2-2	TRBV6-4	.	.
CASSSPGSEQFF	TGTGCCAGCAGCTCCCCCGGGAGTGAGCAGTTCTTC	TRBJ2-1	TRBV5-4	few	.
CASSLSGSYEQYF	TGTGCCAGCAGTTTATCGGGAAGCTACGAGCAGTACTTC	TRBJ2-7	TRBV27	.	.
CASSQDYGGSYNEQFF	TGCGCCAGCAGCCAGGACTATGGGGGATCATACAATGAGCAGTTCTTC	TRBJ2-1	TRBV4-3	.	.
CSARPPTGLSTEAFF	TGCAGTGCTAGACCCCCTACGGGACTTAGCACTGAAGCTTTCTTT	TRBJ1-1	TRBV20-1	.	.
CASSDGGTDTQYF	TGTGCCAGCAGTGACGGGGGCACAGATACGCAGTATTTT	TRBJ2-3	TRBV6-4	.	.
CASSPRATGLNTEAFF	TGCGCCAGCAGCCCTCGTGCGACAGGACTGAACACTGAAGCTTTCTTT	TRBJ1-1	TRBV4-3	few	.
CASSPGADYGYTF	TGTGCCAGCTCACCCGGGGCAGACTATGGCTACACCTTC	TRBJ1-2	TRBV18	.	.
CAWSVRGTEAFF	TGTGCCTGGAGTGTCCGGGGAACTGAAGCTTTCTTT	TRBJ1-1	TRBV30	medium-sized	.